Listed below are T cell receptor beta chains from one sample, sequenced in a study of OX40 agonist ivuxolimab in advanced cancers. The data were produced by immunoSEQ multiplex PCR, yet TCRdb's version contains in-frame clones alone and is incomplete. The top ten clones hold roughly an eighth of a sample with tens of thousands of clones, 89% of them seen once. Source: CD4+ or CD8+ T cells sorted from blood, taken in a trial of the OX40 agonist ivuxolimab. All receptors derive from an adult with an advanced solid tumor such as melanoma, head and neck, liver or kidney cancer. Each CDR3 is given with its conserved first and last residue. Each record gives: CDR3 DNA, CDR3 protein, V gene, CDR3 length, J gene, D gene, clone size. The D gene is left open where the match is weak. Expanded clones get a size class; other rows say once, few or many, or leave the size out.

cdr3_nt: TGTGCCAGCAGCCGGGACGTTTCGAACACCGGGGAGCTGTTTTTT; cdr3_aa: CASSRDVSNTGELFF; v_call: TRBV13; cdr3_length: 15; j_call: TRBJ2-2; d_call: .; clone_size: .
cdr3_nt: TGTGCCAGCAGCTTGCTAGGTTATACCACCGGGGAGCTGTTTTTT; cdr3_aa: CASSLLGYTTGELFF; v_call: TRBV5-8; cdr3_length: 15; j_call: TRBJ2-2; d_call: .; clone_size: once
cdr3_nt: TGTGCCAGCAGTCTCTGGGGGGCCGGGGAGCTGTTTTTT; cdr3_aa: CASSLWGAGELFF; v_call: TRBV27; cdr3_length: 13; j_call: TRBJ2-2; d_call: .; clone_size: .
cdr3_nt: TGTGCCAGCAGCTCCTCCTTCTTGTCTTACAATGAGCAGTTCTTC; cdr3_aa: CASSSSFLSYNEQFF; v_call: TRBV11-2; cdr3_length: 15; j_call: TRBJ2-1; d_call: .; clone_size: .
cdr3_nt: TGCAGCGTTATGTTAGCGGGGGAAGCTTTCTTT; cdr3_aa: CSVMLAGEAFF; v_call: TRBV29-1; cdr3_length: 11; j_call: TRBJ1-1; d_call: .; clone_size: .
cdr3_nt: TGTGCCAGCAAGGGGGGACTAGCGGCCCTGAATGAGCAGTTCTTC; cdr3_aa: CASKGGLAALNEQFF; v_call: TRBV27; cdr3_length: 15; j_call: TRBJ2-1; d_call: TRBD2; clone_size: .
cdr3_nt: TGTGCCAGTCAGGACAGGGGGCAGCATGAGCAGTTCTTC; cdr3_aa: CASQDRGQHEQFF; v_call: TRBV25-1; cdr3_length: 13; j_call: TRBJ2-1; d_call: TRBD1; clone_size: .
cdr3_nt: TGCGCCAGCAGTTCCGGGGGACACACTGAAGCTTTCTTT; cdr3_aa: CASSSGGHTEAFF; v_call: TRBV4-1; cdr3_length: 13; j_call: TRBJ1-1; d_call: .; clone_size: medium-sized
cdr3_nt: TGTGCCAGCAGTTACTTAGGACGGAGGGAGCCAGATACGCAGTATTTT; cdr3_aa: CASSYLGRREPDTQYF; v_call: TRBV6-5; cdr3_length: 16; j_call: TRBJ2-3; d_call: .; clone_size: .
cdr3_nt: TGTGCCAGCAGCTTAGTCGGGACAGCCACTGAAGCTTTCTTT; cdr3_aa: CASSLVGTATEAFF; v_call: TRBV7-9; cdr3_length: 14; j_call: TRBJ1-1; d_call: TRBD1; clone_size: .
cdr3_nt: TGTGCCAGCAGCGGGAGGGGCGGCCAACACAATGAGCAGTTCTTC; cdr3_aa: CASSGRGGQHNEQFF; v_call: TRBV11-2; cdr3_length: 15; j_call: TRBJ2-1; d_call: TRBD2; clone_size: .
cdr3_nt: TGTGCCAGCAGTCCAAGGACAGCTAACTATGGCTACACCTTC; cdr3_aa: CASSPRTANYGYTF; v_call: TRBV6-5; cdr3_length: 14; j_call: TRBJ1-2; d_call: .; clone_size: few
cdr3_nt: TGTGCCAGCAGCTTAGGAGCCAATGAGCAGTTCTTC; cdr3_aa: CASSLGANEQFF; v_call: TRBV7-9; cdr3_length: 12; j_call: TRBJ2-1; d_call: .; clone_size: .
cdr3_nt: TGCGCCAGCAGTGAGTCAGGACAGGCGAACACTGAAGCTTTCTTT; cdr3_aa: CASSESGQANTEAFF; v_call: TRBV10-2; cdr3_length: 15; j_call: TRBJ1-1; d_call: TRBD1; clone_size: .
cdr3_nt: TGCGCCAGCAGTGTAGACACGGGACTAGTAGACAATGAGCAGTTCTTC; cdr3_aa: CASSVDTGLVDNEQFF; v_call: TRBV10-2; cdr3_length: 16; j_call: TRBJ2-1; d_call: TRBD2; clone_size: .
cdr3_nt: TGTGCCAGCAGCTTAGCGGCCCCCCGGCAGTTCTTC; cdr3_aa: CASSLAAPRQFF; v_call: TRBV7-9; cdr3_length: 12; j_call: TRBJ2-1; d_call: .; clone_size: .
cdr3_nt: TGTGCCAGCAGTTACGACAAGAATGAAAAACTGTTTTTT; cdr3_aa: CASSYDKNEKLFF; v_call: TRBV6-5; cdr3_length: 13; j_call: TRBJ1-4; d_call: .; clone_size: .
cdr3_nt: TGTGCCAGTAGCCCGAGGGGGGAAAGGAACACTGAAGCTTTCTTT; cdr3_aa: CASSPRGERNTEAFF; v_call: TRBV19; cdr3_length: 15; j_call: TRBJ1-1; d_call: .; clone_size: .
cdr3_nt: TGCGCCAGCAGCTTCAACACGCTCTATGGCTACACCTTC; cdr3_aa: CASSFNTLYGYTF; v_call: TRBV5-1; cdr3_length: 13; j_call: TRBJ1-2; d_call: .; clone_size: .
cdr3_nt: TGTGCCAGCAGCCCCACCTCCGGGGGTAGCTATGGCTACACCTTC; cdr3_aa: CASSPTSGGSYGYTF; v_call: TRBV5-4; cdr3_length: 15; j_call: TRBJ1-2; d_call: .; clone_size: .
cdr3_nt: TGTGCCTCCAGTCCGGGGTGGTTCTACGAGCAGTACTTC; cdr3_aa: CASSPGWFYEQYF; v_call: TRBV10-3; cdr3_length: 13; j_call: TRBJ2-7; d_call: .; clone_size: .
cdr3_nt: TGTGCCAGCTATAATATCTCTCCGGATGGGGCCAACGTCCTGACTTTC; cdr3_aa: CASYNISPDGANVLTF; v_call: TRBV27; cdr3_length: 16; j_call: TRBJ2-6; d_call: .; clone_size: .
cdr3_nt: TGTGCCAGCAGCTTGGACCCGGGCCCTTCCTACGAGCAGTACTTC; cdr3_aa: CASSLDPGPSYEQYF; v_call: TRBV5-5; cdr3_length: 15; j_call: TRBJ2-7; d_call: .; clone_size: .
cdr3_nt: TGTGCCAGCAGCCCCGGAGGGACTGAAGCTTTCTTT; cdr3_aa: CASSPGGTEAFF; v_call: TRBV14; cdr3_length: 12; j_call: TRBJ1-1; d_call: .; clone_size: .
cdr3_nt: TGTGCCAGCAGTTCCCGCTTTAGTACAGGTCCTCAGTACTCTGGGGCCAACGTCCTGACTTTC; cdr3_aa: CASSSRFSTGPQYSGANVLTF; v_call: TRBV28; cdr3_length: 21; j_call: TRBJ2-6; d_call: .; clone_size: .
cdr3_nt: TGTGCCAGCAGTTCTAGCGGGGCAAAAGGCACAGATACGCAGTATTTT; cdr3_aa: CASSSSGAKGTDTQYF; v_call: TRBV6-6; cdr3_length: 16; j_call: TRBJ2-3; d_call: TRBD2; clone_size: .
cdr3_nt: TGTGCCAGCAGCTCTCTGAGTATGCCACAAAGTCGGGCCAACGTCCTGACTTTC; cdr3_aa: CASSSLSMPQSRANVLTF; v_call: TRBV7-7; cdr3_length: 18; j_call: TRBJ2-6; d_call: .; clone_size: .
cdr3_nt: TGTGCCAGCAGATCTATGGCGGGAGGGCCCGCAGATACGCAGTATTTT; cdr3_aa: CASRSMAGGPADTQYF; v_call: TRBV7-2; cdr3_length: 16; j_call: TRBJ2-3; d_call: TRBD2; clone_size: once
cdr3_nt: TGTGCCAGCAGTTGGTCGACTAGCGGGAGAACAGATACGCAGTATTTT; cdr3_aa: CASSWSTSGRTDTQYF; v_call: TRBV6-6; cdr3_length: 16; j_call: TRBJ2-3; d_call: TRBD2; clone_size: .
cdr3_nt: TGTGCCAGCAGTCCCAGCCAGTTCTATAATTCACCCCTCCACTTT; cdr3_aa: CASSPSQFYNSPLHF; v_call: TRBV2; cdr3_length: 15; j_call: TRBJ1-6; d_call: .; clone_size: .
cdr3_nt: TGTGCCACCAGCATCCATGGCAGCCCGGATGGCTACACCTTC; cdr3_aa: CATSIHGSPDGYTF; v_call: TRBV15; cdr3_length: 14; j_call: TRBJ1-2; d_call: .; clone_size: once
cdr3_nt: TGTGCCAGCAGCTTAGACCGGGAGGGCCGGGAGCAGTTCTTC; cdr3_aa: CASSLDREGREQFF; v_call: TRBV13; cdr3_length: 14; j_call: TRBJ2-1; d_call: TRBD2; clone_size: .
cdr3_nt: TGTGCCAGCAGTTTATCCTTAACCAGCGTCGGGACTTCCGCGAACACCGGGGAGCTGTTTTTT; cdr3_aa: CASSLSLTSVGTSANTGELFF; v_call: TRBV28; cdr3_length: 21; j_call: TRBJ2-2; d_call: .; clone_size: .
cdr3_nt: TGTGCCAGCAGGGCGGGACTAGCGGGACTCACCGGGGAGCTGTTTTTT; cdr3_aa: CASRAGLAGLTGELFF; v_call: TRBV7-2; cdr3_length: 16; j_call: TRBJ2-2; d_call: TRBD2; clone_size: .
cdr3_nt: TGCGCCAGCAGCCAAGTAGGAGTTTACAATGAGCAGTTCTTC; cdr3_aa: CASSQVGVYNEQFF; v_call: TRBV4-3; cdr3_length: 14; j_call: TRBJ2-1; d_call: .; clone_size: once
cdr3_nt: TGTGCCAGCAGCTCACCCGGGACTAGCGGGCGGCGGGATGAGCAGTTCTTC; cdr3_aa: CASSSPGTSGRRDEQFF; v_call: TRBV7-9; cdr3_length: 17; j_call: TRBJ2-1; d_call: TRBD2; clone_size: once
cdr3_nt: TGTGCCAGCAGCTTAGGCCGTACCTACGAGCAGTACTTC; cdr3_aa: CASSLGRTYEQYF; v_call: TRBV7-9; cdr3_length: 13; j_call: TRBJ2-7; d_call: .; clone_size: .
cdr3_nt: TGCGCCAGCCCCAGGGGAACCCCCTACGAGCAGTACTTC; cdr3_aa: CASPRGTPYEQYF; v_call: TRBV5-1; cdr3_length: 13; j_call: TRBJ2-7; d_call: .; clone_size: .
cdr3_nt: TGTGCCAGCGCTCGCCCCGGGACAGGAGACAATGAGCAGTTCTTC; cdr3_aa: CASARPGTGDNEQFF; v_call: TRBV6-1; cdr3_length: 15; j_call: TRBJ2-1; d_call: TRBD1; clone_size: few
cdr3_nt: TGTGCCATCAGTGAGAACGAGGAAGCTTTCTTT; cdr3_aa: CAISENEEAFF; v_call: TRBV10-3; cdr3_length: 11; j_call: TRBJ1-1; d_call: .; clone_size: .
cdr3_nt: TGTGCCAGCAGTGAAGCGCCAACCTACTATAGCAATCAGCCCCAGCATTTT; cdr3_aa: CASSEAPTYYSNQPQHF; v_call: TRBV6-1; cdr3_length: 17; j_call: TRBJ1-5; d_call: .; clone_size: .
cdr3_nt: TGTGCCAGCAGCTTAGTAGGCGCGGGGAACACTGAAGCTTTCTTT; cdr3_aa: CASSLVGAGNTEAFF; v_call: TRBV13; cdr3_length: 15; j_call: TRBJ1-1; d_call: .; clone_size: once
cdr3_nt: TGTGCCAGCAGCTTAGAGGGGTATGTCTATGGCTACACCTTC; cdr3_aa: CASSLEGYVYGYTF; v_call: TRBV7-9; cdr3_length: 14; j_call: TRBJ1-2; d_call: .; clone_size: .
cdr3_nt: TGCGCCAGCAGCTTGGAGGGGGCGGGCTACACCTTC; cdr3_aa: CASSLEGAGYTF; v_call: TRBV5-1; cdr3_length: 12; j_call: TRBJ1-2; d_call: TRBD1; clone_size: .
cdr3_nt: TGTGCCAGCAGCGTAGAGGGGCGCCCCTCCTACAATGAGCAGTTCTTC; cdr3_aa: CASSVEGRPSYNEQFF; v_call: TRBV9; cdr3_length: 16; j_call: TRBJ2-1; d_call: .; clone_size: once
cdr3_nt: TGTGCCAGCAGTGATATATTGCACTATGAAGCTTTCTTT; cdr3_aa: CASSDILHYEAFF; v_call: TRBV2; cdr3_length: 13; j_call: TRBJ1-1; d_call: .; clone_size: .
cdr3_nt: TGTGCCAGCAGCCAAGGGGAGGGATACACTGAAGCTTTCTTT; cdr3_aa: CASSQGEGYTEAFF; v_call: TRBV9; cdr3_length: 14; j_call: TRBJ1-1; d_call: .; clone_size: .
cdr3_nt: TGTGCCAGCAGCTATACGATGACAGATACGCAGTATTTT; cdr3_aa: CASSYTMTDTQYF; v_call: TRBV7-9; cdr3_length: 13; j_call: TRBJ2-3; d_call: .; clone_size: .
cdr3_nt: TGTGCCAGCAGCTTAGAGGGACTAGCGGCCAGCTCCTACAATGAGCAGTTCTTC; cdr3_aa: CASSLEGLAASSYNEQFF; v_call: TRBV11-1; cdr3_length: 18; j_call: TRBJ2-1; d_call: TRBD2; clone_size: .
cdr3_nt: TGCGCCAGCAGCCAGGGACGGGGCACTGAAGCTTTCTTT; cdr3_aa: CASSQGRGTEAFF; v_call: TRBV4-1; cdr3_length: 13; j_call: TRBJ1-1; d_call: .; clone_size: .
cdr3_nt: TGTGCCAGCAGCTTATGGGGGACTAGCACAGATACGCAGTATTTT; cdr3_aa: CASSLWGTSTDTQYF; v_call: TRBV7-3; cdr3_length: 15; j_call: TRBJ2-3; d_call: .; clone_size: .
cdr3_nt: TGTGCCAGCAGCCCTTCCGGGCCCGGGGAGACCCAGTACTTC; cdr3_aa: CASSPSGPGETQYF; v_call: TRBV7-8; cdr3_length: 14; j_call: TRBJ2-5; d_call: .; clone_size: once
cdr3_nt: TGTGCCAGCAGCCGGGACAGGCCTTTAGAAAAACTGTTTTTT; cdr3_aa: CASSRDRPLEKLFF; v_call: TRBV25-1; cdr3_length: 14; j_call: TRBJ1-4; d_call: TRBD1; clone_size: .
cdr3_nt: TGTGCCAGCAGCTCGTTAGCGGGAGCCACCTACAATGAGCAGTTCTTC; cdr3_aa: CASSSLAGATYNEQFF; v_call: TRBV11-2; cdr3_length: 16; j_call: TRBJ2-1; d_call: TRBD2; clone_size: .
cdr3_nt: TGTGCCAGCAGCTTGTTTACAGGGGTTGCCTATGGCTACACCTTC; cdr3_aa: CASSLFTGVAYGYTF; v_call: TRBV5-4; cdr3_length: 15; j_call: TRBJ1-2; d_call: TRBD1; clone_size: .
cdr3_nt: TGTGCCAGCAGCTTAGAATATGAGCAGTTCTTC; cdr3_aa: CASSLEYEQFF; v_call: TRBV7-9; cdr3_length: 11; j_call: TRBJ2-1; d_call: .; clone_size: .
cdr3_nt: TGTGCCTGGCTGAGCACAGATACGCAGTATTTT; cdr3_aa: CAWLSTDTQYF; v_call: TRBV30; cdr3_length: 11; j_call: TRBJ2-3; d_call: .; clone_size: .
cdr3_nt: TGTGCCAGCAGCTTAGGCGGGTCCGGGGCGAGGGGCAATCAGCCCCAGCATTTT; cdr3_aa: CASSLGGSGARGNQPQHF; v_call: TRBV7-9; cdr3_length: 18; j_call: TRBJ1-5; d_call: .; clone_size: once
cdr3_nt: TGTGCCAGCAGTGGGTGGGAGACTGGGGGGTACGAGCAGTACTTC; cdr3_aa: CASSGWETGGYEQYF; v_call: TRBV19; cdr3_length: 15; j_call: TRBJ2-7; d_call: .; clone_size: .